One sample yielded the 23 T cell receptor beta chains listed below, sequenced in a study of siplizumab effects on memory and regulatory T cells. Data came from immunoSEQ multiplex PCR; TCRdb stores just in-frame clones and leaves some out. The repertoire holds around 100,000 clones, with roughly 94% as singletons. Sequenced: Tregs sorted from blood. Receptor source: a human donor in good health.

This clone was seen a single time. The chain couples TRBV7-9 to TRBJ2-5; no firm D call. CDR1 is SEHNR, CDR2 FQNEAQ, per germline (reference sequence). V was shortened by 4 bases and J by 4 bases, with 13 bases between the two germline ends. The CDR3 extends over 14 amino acids. CDR3 DNA sequence: TGTGCCAGCAGCTACGTGGCGTCAAGAGAGACCCAGTACTTC. Protein product: CASSYVASRETQYF.

V and J are TRBV7-8 and TRBJ2-5; 11 bases are a match to TRBD2. Germline CDR1 SGHVS, CDR2 FQNEAQ. V was pared by 4 bases and J by 4 bases, with 8 bases of the junction left unmatched. The CDR3 consists of 16 residues. The CDR3 nucleotides read TGTGCCAGCAGCTCGGTAGCGGGAGGGTCGGTAGAGACCCAGTACTTC. Protein sequence: CASSSVAGGSVETQYF.

The V gene is TRBV4-1, the J gene TRBJ1-5; possibly TRBD1 for D (5 bases). V dropped 0 bases and J dropped 7 bases, with 13 bases sitting between them. Germline V gene lookup returns CDR1 MGHRA and CDR2 YSYEKL. The CDR3 sequence is 15 residues long. The DNA for the CDR3 is TGCGCCAGCAGCCAAGAAATCCAGGGACTGCAGCCCCAGCATTTT. It is translated as CASSQEIQGLQPQHF.

In its sample, this clone was seen once. This chain uses TRBV6-5 with TRBJ1-1, with 7 bases that match TRBD1. This CDR3 comprises 14 residues. From germline, CDR1 is MNHEY and CDR2 SVGAGI. V dropped 7 bases and J dropped 1; count of bases not matched to a gene: 6. DNA of the CDR3: TGTGCCAGCAATACCAGGGGGGCGAACACTGAAGCTTTCTTT. It specifies CASNTRGANTEAFF.

The chain couples TRBV6-6 to TRBJ1-3; D ambiguous. Germline CDR1 MNHNY, CDR2 SVGAGI (reference sequence). V was pared by 5 bases and J by 4 bases, with 9 bases between. The CDR3 consists of 13 residues. CDR3 DNA sequence: TGTGCCAGCAGTCTGCTCTCGGGAAACACCATATATTTT. It specifies CASSLLSGNTIYF.

The chain is built from TRBV7-9 and TRBJ1-4; tentative D call: TRBD1 (5 bases). Per germline, CDR1 SEHNR and CDR2 FQNEAQ (reference sequence). Deletions cut 2 bases from V and 7 bases from J, with 20 bases between. The length of the CDR3 is 17 residues. The CDR3 region is CASSLSRRQGPSEKLFF. In DNA form, the CDR3 reads TGTGCCAGCAGCTTAAGTAGGCGGCAGGGCCCATCTGAAAAACTGTTTTTT.

The J gene is TRBJ1-4, the V gene TRBV28; maybe TRBD1 (6 bases). The V end was cut by 5 bases, the J end by 8 bases, with 15 bases between. The CDR3 extends over 14 amino acids. Germline CDR1 reads MDHEN; CDR2 reads SYDVKM. This chain's CDR3 is CASSVGGLNEKLFF. As DNA, the CDR3 is TGTGCCAGCAGTGTCGGGGGGCTTAACGAAAAACTGTTTTTT.

The rearrangement joins TRBV28 to TRBJ1-1; D gene unclear. The length of the CDR3 is 14 residues. Trimming pared 3 bases from V and 5 bases from J, leaving 13 bases between. Germline values: CDR1 MDHEN, CDR2 SYDVKM. CDR3 DNA sequence: TGTGCCAGCAGTTTTTGGGGAATTGGGACTGAAGCTTTCTTT. It yields the protein CASSFWGIGTEAFF.

The rearrangement uses TRBV5-1 and TRBJ2-2; D not certain. Germline CDR1 reads SGHRS; CDR2 reads YFSETQ. The CDR3 length is 13 residues. V lost 1 base and J 4 bases, leaving 5 bases between the germline ends. The DNA of the CDR3 is TGCGCCAGCAGCTTGTCAGCCACCGGGGAGCTGTTTTTT. This encodes CASSLSATGELFF.

The rearrangement links TRBV18 to TRBJ2-2; possibly TRBD1 for D (6 bases). The length of the CDR3 is 15 residues. Trimming left V 4 bases short and J 4 bases short, with 13 bases between. Germline assignment: CDR1 KGHSH and CDR2 LQKENI. In nucleotides, the CDR3 is TGTGCCAGCTCACAAGGGACAAGGTTCACCGGGGAGCTGTTTTTT. Its translation is CASSQGTRFTGELFF.

The CDR3 nucleotides are TGTGCCACCATTTCTAGGCAGTCGCTAAACAATGAGCAGTTCTTC. Protein sequence: CATISRQSLNNEQFF. The chain couples TRBV6-1 to TRBJ2-1, with D unclear. The CDR3 contains 15 residues. V was trimmed by 10 bases and J by 5 bases, leaving 21 bases between them. From germline, CDR1 is MNHNS and CDR2 SASEGT.

This chain uses TRBV7-2 with TRBJ2-1; D is possibly TRBD2 (5 bases). CDR1 and CDR2 from the germline V gene are SGHTA and FQGNSA. This CDR3 spans 16 amino acids. V shed 6 bases and J shed 0 bases, with 15 bases lying between them. CDR3 coding DNA: TGTGCCAGCAGATCTGGGAGCCCGAGCTCCTACAATGAGCAGTTCTTC. It encodes CASRSGSPSSYNEQFF.

The chain recombines TRBV4-1 with TRBJ2-1, with D tentatively TRBD1 or TRBD2 (5 bases each). CDR1 and CDR2 (germline): MGHRA, YSYEKL. The CDR3 consists of 17 residues. V shed 2 bases and J shed 0 bases, with 14 bases lying between them. CDR3 nucleotide sequence: TGCGCCAGCAGCCAACGGACGGGGCCTAGCTCCTACAATGAGCAGTTCTTC. Residues: CASSQRTGPSSYNEQFF.

The rearrangement links TRBV5-6 to TRBJ2-1; D possibly matches TRBD1 or TRBD2 (5 bases each). Trimming took off 4 bases at V and 6 bases at J, with 17 bases between the two ends. Germline-derived CDR1 and CDR2 are SGHDT and YYEEEE. The CDR3 is made up of 15 amino acids. CDR3: CASSRRQGVVNEQFF. As DNA, the CDR3 is TGTGCCAGCAGCCGAAGGCAGGGAGTTGTCAATGAGCAGTTCTTC.

The chain has TRBV19 and TRBJ2-7, with 12 bases matching TRBD1. J was trimmed by 4 bases and V by 5 bases; bases with no gene match: 6. Germline V gives CDR1 LNHDA, CDR2 SQIVND (reference sequence). The CDR3 sequence is 15 residues long. The CDR3 nucleotides read TGTGCCAGTAGTCCAGGGACAGGGGGCCTATACGAGCAGTACTTC. It is translated as CASSPGTGGLYEQYF.

The gene calls are TRBV6-6 and TRBJ2-1, with 10 positions matching TRBD2. Germline CDR1 is MNHNY and CDR2 is SVGAGI (reference sequence). This CDR3 contains 13 residues. V was pared by 6 bases and J by 10 bases, with 6 bases of the junction left unmatched. The CDR3 loop reads CASSSSGSREQFF. CDR3 in DNA: TGTGCCAGCAGCTCTAGCGGGAGTAGAGAGCAGTTCTTC.

This clone occurred once. The chain combines TRBV6-1 with TRBJ2-7, with TRBD1 matching 9 bases. The CDR3 loop spans 15 amino acids. Losses at the gene ends were 6 bases for V and 6 bases for J; bases not matched to a gene: 12. Germline values: CDR1 MNHNS, CDR2 SASEGT. The CDR3 reads CASSKTGTGFSEQYF. CDR3 DNA: TGTGCCAGCAGCAAAACCGGGACAGGGTTTAGCGAGCAGTACTTC.

The chain recombines TRBV25-1 with TRBJ2-2; D unresolved. Trimming removed 5 bases from V and 4 bases from J, with 11 bases in between. Per germline, CDR1 MGHDK and CDR2 SYGVNS. The CDR3 totals 14 residues. DNA of the CDR3: TGTGCCAGCAGTCCCTCCCCGGGCACCGGGGAGCTGTTTTTT. Encoded protein: CASSPSPGTGELFF.

The rearrangement links TRBV5-1 to TRBJ1-2; the D is unclear. Trimming stripped 2 bases from V and 8 bases from J, with 16 bases between. The germline gives CDR1 SGHRS, CDR2 YFSETQ. This CDR3 spans 14 amino acids. This CDR3 reads CASSLGLAVGGYTF. CDR3 in DNA: TGCGCCAGCAGCTTAGGTTTGGCCGTGGGAGGCTACACCTTC.

The chain carries TRBV5-1 and TRBJ1-3; tentative D call: TRBD1 (5 bases). V was trimmed by 4 bases and J by 0 bases, leaving 14 bases between them. CDR3 length: 16 residues. Germline V gives CDR1 SGHRS, CDR2 YFSETQ. CDR3 nucleotide sequence: TGCGCCAGCAGCGAGGGACCCGCCAGCTCTGGAAACACCATATATTTT. Translating gives CASSEGPASSGNTIYF.

The CDR3 DNA sequence: TGTGCCATCACAAGTTCAACGACTGAAGCTTTCTTT. The encoded protein is CAITSSTTEAFF. The chain is built from TRBV28 and TRBJ1-1; no reliable D call. Germline CDR1 is MDHEN and CDR2 is SYDVKM. The CDR3 totals 12 residues. Deletions cut 10 bases from V and 5 bases from J, with 14 bases between. Together with reference TRBV28 and TRBJ1-1, the CDR3 gives the full variable domain: DVKVTQSSRYLVKRTGEKVFLECVQDMDHENMFWYRQDPGLGLRLIYFSYDVKMKEKGDIPEGYSVSREKKERFSLILESASTNQTSMYLCAITSSTTEAFFGQGTRLTVV.

The CDR3 DNA reads as TGTGCCAGCTCACTAGGGCGGGGGGGGAACACTGAAGCTTTCTTT. Its translation is CASSLGRGGNTEAFF. The V call is TRBV18, the J call TRBJ1-1; D may be TRBD1 (5 bases). Germline V lookup: CDR1 KGHSH, CDR2 LQKENI. The CDR3 is 15 amino acids. Trimming removed 4 bases at V and 1 base at J, with 13 bases between.

In the case of this clone: Different DNA sequences within this sample yield the same CDR3. The chain combines TRBV19 with TRBJ1-1, with 11 bases identical to TRBD1. From germline, CDR1 is LNHDA and CDR2 SQIVND (reference sequence). V lost 4 bases to trimming and J lost 1 base; unmatched junction nucleotides: 14. There are 19 residues in the CDR3. Here the CDR3 DNA reads TGTGCCAGTAGTACGAATCGGGACAGGGGGAGAATTGCGAACACTGAAGCTTTCTTT. Translated, it gives CASSTNRDRGRIANTEAFF. Supplemented by reference TRBV19 and TRBJ1-1, the full variable domain reads DGGITQSPKYLFRKEGQNVTLSCEQNLNHDAMYWYRQDPGQGLRLIYYSQIVNDFQKGDIAEGYSVSREKKESFPLTVTSAQKNPTAFYLCASSTNRDRGRIANTEAFFGQGTRLTVV.